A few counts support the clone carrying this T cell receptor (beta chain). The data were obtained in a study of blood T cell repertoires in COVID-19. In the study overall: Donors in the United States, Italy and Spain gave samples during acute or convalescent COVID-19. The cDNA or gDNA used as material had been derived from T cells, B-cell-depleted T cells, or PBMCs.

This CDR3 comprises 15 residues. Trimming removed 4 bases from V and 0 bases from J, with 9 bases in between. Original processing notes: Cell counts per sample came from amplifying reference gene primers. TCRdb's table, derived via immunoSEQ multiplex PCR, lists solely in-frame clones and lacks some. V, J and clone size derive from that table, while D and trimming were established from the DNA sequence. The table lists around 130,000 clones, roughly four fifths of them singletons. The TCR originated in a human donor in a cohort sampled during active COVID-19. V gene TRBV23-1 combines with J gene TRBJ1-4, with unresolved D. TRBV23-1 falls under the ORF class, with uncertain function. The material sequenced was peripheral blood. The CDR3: CASSRDTATNEKLFF. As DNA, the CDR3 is TGCGCCAGCAGTCGAGACACTGCAACTAATGAAAAACTGTTTTTT.